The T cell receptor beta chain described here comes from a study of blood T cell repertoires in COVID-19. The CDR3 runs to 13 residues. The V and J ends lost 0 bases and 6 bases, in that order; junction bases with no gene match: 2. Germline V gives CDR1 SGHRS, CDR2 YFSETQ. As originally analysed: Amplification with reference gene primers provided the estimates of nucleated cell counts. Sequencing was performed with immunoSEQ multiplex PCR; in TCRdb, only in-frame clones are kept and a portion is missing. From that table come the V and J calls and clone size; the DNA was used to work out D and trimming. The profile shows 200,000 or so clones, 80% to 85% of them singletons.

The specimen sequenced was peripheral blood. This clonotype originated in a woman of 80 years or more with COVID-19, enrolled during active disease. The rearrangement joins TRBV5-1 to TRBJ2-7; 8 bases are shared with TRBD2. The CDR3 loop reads CASSLVLAGEQYF. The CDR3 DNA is TGCGCCAGCAGCTTGGTTCTAGCGGGCGAGCAGTACTTC.